This TCR beta chain comes out of a study of cytomegalovirus exposure and HLA in healthy donors. In the study overall: From HLA-typed donors, an early data release held roughly 80 million unique TCRs.

This PCR relied on a set of 60 Vbeta primers and 13 Jbeta primers. Sequenced by immunoSEQ multiplex PCR; TCRdb stores in-frame clones only, minus some. The data hold more than 85,000 clones, with approximately 80% observed a single time. Sequencing input: PBMCs. This TCR was recovered from a male donor in good health and CMV-seropositive.

CDR3 nucleotide sequence: TGTGCCAGCAGTTCCGCCGTCGGGACAGCCGTGAAGGACCTCCACTTT. This translates into CASSSAVGTAVKDLHF. This chain links TRBV6-5 with TRBJ1-6; 7 bases line up with TRBD1. The trim removed 4 bases at V and 15 bases at J, leaving 18 bases unmatched. The CDR3 has 16 residues. Germline CDR1 reads MNHEY; CDR2 reads SVGAGI.